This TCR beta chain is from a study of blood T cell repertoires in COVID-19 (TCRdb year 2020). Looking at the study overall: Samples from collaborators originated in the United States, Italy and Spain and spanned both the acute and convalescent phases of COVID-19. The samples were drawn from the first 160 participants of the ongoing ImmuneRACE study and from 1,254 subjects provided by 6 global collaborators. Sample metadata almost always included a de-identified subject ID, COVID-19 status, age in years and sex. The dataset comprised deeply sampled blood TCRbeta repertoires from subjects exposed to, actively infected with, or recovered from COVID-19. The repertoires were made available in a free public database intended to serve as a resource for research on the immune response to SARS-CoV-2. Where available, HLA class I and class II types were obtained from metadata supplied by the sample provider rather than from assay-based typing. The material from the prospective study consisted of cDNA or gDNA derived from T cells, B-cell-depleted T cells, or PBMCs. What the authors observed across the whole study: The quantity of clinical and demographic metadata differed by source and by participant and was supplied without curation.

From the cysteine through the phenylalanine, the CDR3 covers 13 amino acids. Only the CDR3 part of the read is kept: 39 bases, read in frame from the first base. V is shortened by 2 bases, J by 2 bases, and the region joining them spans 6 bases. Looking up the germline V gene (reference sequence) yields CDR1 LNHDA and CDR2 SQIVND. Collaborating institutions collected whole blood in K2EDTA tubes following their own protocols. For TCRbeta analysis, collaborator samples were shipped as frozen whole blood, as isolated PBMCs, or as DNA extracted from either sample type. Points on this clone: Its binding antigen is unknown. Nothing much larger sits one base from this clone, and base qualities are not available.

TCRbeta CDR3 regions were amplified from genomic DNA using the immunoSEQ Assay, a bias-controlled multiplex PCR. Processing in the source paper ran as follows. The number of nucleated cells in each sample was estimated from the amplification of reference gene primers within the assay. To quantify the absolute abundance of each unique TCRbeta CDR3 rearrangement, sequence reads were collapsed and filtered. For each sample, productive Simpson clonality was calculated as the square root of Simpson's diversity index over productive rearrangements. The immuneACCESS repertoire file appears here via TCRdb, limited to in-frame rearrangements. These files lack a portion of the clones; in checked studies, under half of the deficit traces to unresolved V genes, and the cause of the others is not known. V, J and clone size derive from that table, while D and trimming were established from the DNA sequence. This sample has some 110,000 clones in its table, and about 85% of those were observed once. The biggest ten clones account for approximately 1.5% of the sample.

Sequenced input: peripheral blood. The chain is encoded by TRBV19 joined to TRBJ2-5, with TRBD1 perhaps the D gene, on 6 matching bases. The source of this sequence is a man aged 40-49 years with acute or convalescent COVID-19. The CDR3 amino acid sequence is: CASSIRGQETQYF. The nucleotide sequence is TGTGCCAGTAGTATAAGGGGGCAAGAGACCCAGTACTTC.